Listed here are 26 T cell receptor beta chains from one sample, sequenced in a study of regulatory T cells in long-lasting Graves disease. Construction of TCR beta libraries relied on iRepertoire HTBI primers and on Arm-PCR targeting CDR3 regions. MiXCR was run by TCRdb on the multiplex PCR reads, yielding one entry per CDR3 protein. The sample holds 400,000 to 650,000 distinct CDR3 sequences, around 15% seen once. This sample's time point: newly diagnosed GD, antithyroid drugs for less than 3 months. PBMC RNA served as the TCR library source. The data also belong to a second study, concerning T cells in Graves' hyperthyroidism and ophthalmopathy.

Sequences were derived from peripheral blood mononuclear cells (PBMCs), sampled at new diagnosis, from a patient treated with antithyroid drugs. All receptors come from a woman aged 35-65 years with Graves disease.

This clonotype was counted ten times or more. The J gene is TRBJ2-5, the V gene TRBV11-2, with a possible D match to TRBD1 (6 bases). The CDR3 is 15 residues long. V was cut by 5 bases and J by 4 bases, with 17 bases left in between. Per the germline V gene, CDR1 is SGHAT and CDR2 is FQNNGV. CDR3 amino acids: CASSQGQPQGETQYF. In DNA form, the CDR3 reads TGTGCCAGCAGCCAGGGGCAGCCCCAAGGAGAGACCCAGTACTTC.

V and J are TRBV5-1 and TRBJ1-6; no clear D gene. The CDR3 has 15 amino acids. Germline V gene lookup returns CDR1 SGHRS and CDR2 YFSETQ. Trimming stripped 0 bases from V and 7 bases from J, with 11 bases between. CDR3 in DNA: TGCGCCAGCAGCTTGGATCCAAATCCCAATTCACCCCTCCACTTT. It specifies CASSLDPNPNSPLHF. The variable domain in full, completed from reference TRBV5-1 and TRBJ1-6, reads KAGVTQTPRYLIKTRGQQVTLSCSPISGHRSVSWYQQTPGQGLQFLFEYFSETQRNKGNFPGRFSGRQFSNSRSEMNVSTLELGDSALYLCASSLDPNPNSPLHFGNGTRLTVT.

This clonotype was observed many times. This sequence joins TRBV12-5 and TRBJ1-1; a weak D match, TRBD1 (6 bases). The V end lost 0 bases, the J end lost 8 bases, and 10 bases lay between the germline ends. The CDR3 contains 13 residues. The germline CDR1 and CDR2 sequences are LGHNT and FRNRAP. As DNA, the CDR3 is TGTGCTAGTGGTTTGGTGCTAGGGGGGGAAGCTTTCTTT. Amino acids: CASGLVLGGEAFF.

On this clonotype: A read error may account for a junction end that differs from germline. This chain uses TRBV13 with TRBJ1-4; unclear D gene. The CDR3 has 14 residues. Per germline, CDR1 PRHDT and CDR2 FYEKMQ (reference sequence). The chain's CDR3 is CASSVGRPNEKLFF. The CDR3 DNA is TGTGCCAGCAGCGTAGGTCGCCCTAATGAAAAACTGTTTTTT.

DNA for the CDR3: TGTGCCAGCAGTTCTGCCCCTAGCGGGGGGCTTACGCAGTATTTT. This translates into CASSSAPSGGLTQYF. The chain couples TRBV12-3 or TRBV12-4 to TRBJ2-3, with 11 bases matching TRBD2. The V segment lost 4 bases and the J segment 8 bases; nucleotides outside the gene matches: 8. The CDR3 totals 15 residues.

This clonotype was seen at least ten times. This chain uses TRBV5-4 with TRBJ1-1; TRBD1 agrees at 8 bases. Germline assignment: CDR1 SGHNT and CDR2 YYREEE (reference sequence). The V segment lost 5 bases and the J segment 3 bases; nucleotides outside the gene matches: 6. This CDR3 contains 14 residues. CDR3 loop: CASSRQGRDTEAFF. The CDR3 nucleotides read TGTGCCAGCAGTCGACAGGGGAGGGACACTGAAGCTTTCTTT.

In its sample, this clonotype was seen many times. This chain links TRBV7-3 with TRBJ2-5; tentatively, D is TRBD1 or TRBD2 (5 bases each). The CDR3 has 16 residues. The V end was cut by 4 bases, the J end by 2 bases, with 17 bases between. Germline V gene lookup returns CDR1 SGHTA and CDR2 FQGTGA. The CDR3 DNA reads as TGTGCCAGCAGCTCCGGGGACCGATTTAGTCAAGAGACCCAGTACTTC. Translation: CASSSGDRFSQETQYF.

This clonotype was found many times. The chain employs TRBV2 and TRBJ1-2, with D possibly being TRBD1 (5 bases). CDR1 is SNHLY, CDR2 FYNNEI, per germline. Trimming removed 2 bases at V and 1 base at J, with 11 bases between. This CDR3 spans 15 amino acids. The CDR3 DNA follows: TGTGCCAGCAGTGAAAGGCAGGGTTATAACTATGGCTACACCTTC. The encoded protein is CASSERQGYNYGYTF.

This clonotype came up a few times. The rearrangement links TRBV20-1 to TRBJ2-2; tentative D call: TRBD1 (6 bases). There are 13 residues in the CDR3. From germline, CDR1 is DFQATT and CDR2 SNEGSKA (reference sequence). Trimming cost V 3 bases and J 5 bases, with 10 bases left between them. The CDR3 coding sequence is TGCAGTGCTAGGAACAGGGTAACCGGGGAGCTGTTTTTT. Translated, it gives CSARNRVTGELFF.

This clonotype was seen ten or more times. The V call is TRBV5-1, the J call TRBJ2-1; 11 bases line up with TRBD2. V shed 4 bases and J 8 bases; nucleotides not matched to a gene: 14. The CDR3 loop spans 17 amino acids. Per germline, CDR1 SGHRS and CDR2 YFSETQ. The CDR3 bases are TGCGCCAGCAGCCCCAGGGATCTAGCGGGGGGCCGAGATGAGCAGTTCTTC. Its protein is CASSPRDLAGGRDEQFF.

The rearrangement links TRBV5-1 to TRBJ1-2, with D perhaps TRBD1 (5 bases). Deletions cut 2 bases from V and 10 bases from J, with 18 bases between. Germline-derived CDR1 and CDR2 are SGHRS and YFSETQ. This CDR3 contains 14 residues. CDR3 region: CASSFSGQWFDYTF. CDR3 nucleotide sequence: TGCGCCAGCAGCTTTTCGGGGCAGTGGTTTGACTACACCTTC.

This clonotype was seen a single time. The chain combines TRBV27 with TRBJ2-2; D call uncertain. Germline V lookup: CDR1 MNHEY, CDR2 SMNVEV (reference sequence). V shed 3 bases and J shed 5 bases, with 7 bases lying between them. This CDR3 contains 13 residues. The CDR3 loop reads CASSFGETGELFF. CDR3 DNA sequence: TGTGCCAGCAGTTTTGGGGAAACCGGGGAGCTGTTTTTT.

At least ten counts were recorded for this clonotype. This chain links TRBV12-3 or TRBV12-4 with TRBJ2-3; D is perhaps TRBD2 (6 bases). Trimming stripped 3 bases from V and 2 bases from J, with 21 bases between. This CDR3 has 18 amino acids. The DNA for the CDR3 is TGTGCCAGCAGTTTTAGAGGGCCAGGGACTTCCAACACAGATACGCAGTATTTT. Translating gives CASSFRGPGTSNTDTQYF.

CDR3 coding DNA: TGTGCCAGCAGTGGTGGGGGACAGAGAACCTACGAGCAGTACTTC. Its translation: CASSGGGQRTYEQYF. The chain joins TRBV6-1 to TRBJ2-7; 7 bases match TRBD1. The V segment lost 4 bases and the J segment 2 bases; nucleotides outside the gene matches: 8. CDR3 size: 15 residues. The germline CDR1 and CDR2 sequences are MNHNS and SASEGT.

On this clonotype itself: Relative to the germline gene, one junction end is altered; a read error may explain this. The V gene is TRBV7-9, the J gene TRBJ2-5; D gene unclear. This CDR3 comprises 11 residues. Germline V gene lookup returns CDR1 SEHNR and CDR2 FQNEAQ (reference sequence). This chain's CDR3 is CASSLLWSVDF. CDR3 in DNA: TGTGCCAGCAGCTTATTGTGGTCCGTGGACTTC.

This clonotype was counted ten times or more. At one end, the junction sequence differs from germline, possibly due to a read error. The chain has TRBV5-1 and TRBJ2-7; 9 bases agree with TRBD1. The germline CDR1 and CDR2 sequences are SGHRS and YFSETQ. The CDR3 is made up of 15 amino acids. The CDR3 DNA reads TGTGCCAGCAGCTTAGACGGACAGGGGTCCTACGAGCAGTACTTC. Its translation: CASSLDGQGSYEQYF.

The gene calls are TRBV29-1 and TRBJ1-2, with D hard to call. Germline CDR1 SQVTM, CDR2 ANQGSEA. The CDR3 consists of 12 residues. CDR3 in DNA: TGCATCACATTAGCAGGCGGGGAAGACTACACCTTC. Translation: CITLAGGEDYTF.

The CDR3 region is CASRGAGMNTEAFF. The CDR3 DNA reads TGCGCCAGCAGAGGAGCAGGGATGAACACTGAAGCTTTCTTT. J is TRBJ1-1 and V is TRBV10-1; possibly TRBD1 for D (5 bases). V was clipped by 6 bases and J by 0 bases, with 11 bases between them. The germline gives CDR1 WNHNN, CDR2 SYGVQD (reference sequence). The CDR3 sequence is 14 residues long.

On this clonotype itself: With a much larger clone just one base away, this may be a read error. This chain connects TRBV7-9 to TRBJ2-7, with D possibly matching TRBD1 (6 bases). The CDR3 length is 12 residues. CDR1 and CDR2 (germline): SEHNR, FQNEAQ (reference sequence). The V end lost 7 bases, the J end lost 1 base, and 8 bases lay between the germline ends. The CDR3 DNA is TGTGCCAGCACCGGACAGTCCTACGAGCAGTACTTC. It translates to CASTGQSYEQYF.

In its sample, this clonotype was seen many times. V and J are TRBV12-3 or TRBV12-4 and TRBJ2-3; D might be TRBD1 or TRBD2, each matching 5 bases. This CDR3 is 15 amino acids long. Trimming pared 4 bases from V and 2 bases from J, leaving 13 bases between. The CDR3 loop reads CASSYSGTITDTQYF. The CDR3 nucleotides read TGTGCCAGCAGTTACTCCGGGACGATCACAGATACGCAGTATTTT.

This clonotype was found a few times. The rearrangement joins TRBV20-1 to TRBJ1-3, with no clear D. The germline CDR1 and CDR2 sequences are DFQATT and SNEGSKA (reference sequence). The CDR3 has 14 amino acids. The V gene lost 6 bases and the J gene lost 0 bases, with 12 bases spanning the gap. The CDR3, as DNA: TGCAGTGCGACCCCGGCAGTCTCTGGAAACACCATATATTTT. Protein product: CSATPAVSGNTIYF.

This clonotype was seen at least ten times. The genes are TRBV5-1 and TRBJ2-1; D may be TRBD1 (6 bases). Germline V gives CDR1 SGHRS, CDR2 YFSETQ. The ends were cut back, 1 base at V and 7 bases at J, with 12 bases in the middle. This CDR3 is built from 14 residues. The DNA for the CDR3 is TGCGCCAGCAGCTTGCTGGGGGCGTGGAATGAGCAGTTCTTC. Protein sequence: CASSLLGAWNEQFF.

This rearrangement joins TRBV2 to TRBJ1-5, with D unresolved. The CDR3 contains 14 residues. Trimming pared 8 bases from V and 7 bases from J, leaving 18 bases between. The germline V gene encodes CDR1 SNHLY and CDR2 FYNNEI. The CDR3, as DNA: TGTGCCAGCCTAGGGTTATGGAGGAACCAGCCCCAGCATTTT. Translating gives CASLGLWRNQPQHF.

This clonotype was seen repeatedly, ten times or more. This chain uses TRBV7-9 with TRBJ2-7; D remains ambiguous. Germline CDR1 reads SEHNR; CDR2 reads FQNEAQ (reference sequence). The CDR3 spans 14 residues. V lost 1 base and J 6 bases, leaving 13 bases between the germline ends. The CDR3 sequence: CASSLDDGTTEQYF. Written as DNA, the CDR3 is TGTGCCAGCAGCTTAGATGACGGAACCACCGAGCAGTACTTC.

Only a few counts were recorded for this clonotype. This sequence joins TRBV10-3 and TRBJ2-3; 11 bases align to TRBD2. CDR3 length equals 15 residues. J gave up 5 bases and V 8 bases, and 9 bases lay outside the gene matches. CDR1 and CDR2 from the germline V gene are ENHRY and SYGVKD. CDR3 nucleotide sequence: TGTGCCATCGGTAGATTAGCGGGGGGGGAAGATACGCAGTATTTT. This encodes CAIGRLAGGEDTQYF.

This clonotype was recorded a few times. The rearrangement joins TRBV29-1 to TRBJ1-5; D gene uncertain. Germline CDR1 and CDR2: SQVTM and ANQGSEA. Trimming took off 4 bases at V and 0 bases at J, with 7 bases between the two ends. CDR3 length: 13 residues. This CDR3 reads CSVALDSNQPQHF. The CDR3 DNA follows: TGCAGCGTTGCCCTCGATAGCAATCAGCCCCAGCATTTT. Complete variable domain (other parts from reference TRBV29-1 and TRBJ1-5): SAVISQKPSRDICQRGTSLTIQCQVDSQVTMMFWYRQQPGQSLTLIATANQGSEATYESGFVIDKFPISRPNLTFSTLTVSNMSPEDSSIYLCSVALDSNQPQHFGDGTRLSIL.